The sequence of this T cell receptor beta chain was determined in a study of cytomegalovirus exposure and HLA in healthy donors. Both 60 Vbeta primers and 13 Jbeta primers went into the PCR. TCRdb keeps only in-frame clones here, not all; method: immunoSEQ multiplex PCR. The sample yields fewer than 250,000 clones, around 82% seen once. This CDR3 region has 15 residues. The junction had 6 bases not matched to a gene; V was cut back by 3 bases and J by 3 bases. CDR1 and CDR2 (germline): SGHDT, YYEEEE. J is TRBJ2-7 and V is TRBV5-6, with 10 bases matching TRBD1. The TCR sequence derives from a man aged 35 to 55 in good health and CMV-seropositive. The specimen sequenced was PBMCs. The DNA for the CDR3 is TGTGCCAGCAGCTGGTTGGGACAGGGGTACTACGAGCAGTACTTC. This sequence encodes CASSWLGQGYYEQYF.